This TCR beta chain was obtained from a study of post-analysis software for immune sequencing data. V was clipped by 2 bases and J by 7 bases, with 6 bases between them. The germline V gene has CDR1 MNHEY and CDR2 SVGEGT. This CDR3 spans 12 amino acids. About this clonotype itself: Antigen unknown.

The study, taken as a whole, reports: Versus controls, multiple sclerosis patients showed significantly lower diversity (normalized Chao1). With TRBV5-6, TRBV5-1 and TRBV20-1 included, 4 to 6 TRBV segments were more frequent in patients than in controls.

Unique molecular identifiers were carried by the TCR beta cDNA libraries. The authors obtained roughly 0.5 million cDNA molecules from approximately 0.91 to 9.4 million T cells. From the PCR reads, TCRdb called clonotypes with MiXCR, one entry per CDR3 protein. The sample holds 350,000 to 500,000 distinct CDR3 sequences, 30% to 45% seen once. The receptor was derived from a girl aged 2-9 years with multiple sclerosis. The sequenced material came from blood. The chain links TRBV6-2 or TRBV6-3 to TRBJ2-1; no definite D call. CDR3 protein: CASSYTVNEQFF. DNA for the CDR3: TGTGCCAGCAGTTACACTGTAAATGAGCAGTTCTTC.